The 22 T cell receptor beta chains below all came from one sample that was sequenced in a study of control samples from healthy donors and cancer patients. Profiled with immunoSEQ multiplex PCR; TCRdb holds only in-frame clones, not every one. The repertoire holds some 78,000 clones, with about 89% as singletons. The sample taken for sequencing was blood. The origin of the receptors is a woman aged 55-69 years in good health.

This clone was detected only once. The rearrangement joins TRBV21-1 to TRBJ1-1. TRBV21-1 is tagged as a pseudogene. The CDR3 spans 11 residues. CDR3 in DNA: TGTGCCAGCAGCAATTGGCGTGGAGCTTTCTTT. Its protein product is CASSNWRGAFF.

The chain combines TRBV28 with TRBJ2-7, with 8 positions matching TRBD1. Germline CDR1 and CDR2: MDHEN and SYDVKM. The V and J ends lost 4 bases and 4 bases, in that order; junction bases with no gene match: 24. The CDR3 sequence is 20 residues long. The CDR3 reads CASSSPSKGRGTGGLYEQYF. The DNA for the CDR3 is TGTGCCAGCAGTTCCCCATCGAAGGGCAGGGGAACAGGGGGACTGTACGAGCAGTACTTC.

This clone was seen just once. The chain links TRBV28 to TRBJ1-3; unclear D gene. The V gene's germline CDR1 is MDHEN and CDR2 SYDVKM. Trimming left V 8 bases short and J 4 bases short, with 15 bases between. The CDR3 length is 14 residues. The CDR3: CASCHRVLGNTIYF. DNA for the CDR3: TGTGCCAGCTGCCACCGGGTACTCGGAAACACCATATATTTT.

The gene calls are TRBV28 and TRBJ1-2; TRBD1 agrees at 11 bases. Per the germline V gene, CDR1 is MDHEN and CDR2 is SYDVKM. The CDR3 contains 14 residues. With V trimmed by 6 bases and J by 4 bases, 4 bases remained unmatched. The CDR3 loop reads CASRDRGRPYGYTF. The CDR3, as DNA: TGTGCCAGCAGGGACAGGGGGCGCCCCTATGGCTACACCTTC.

This clone appeared a few times. The V and J genes are TRBV4-1 and TRBJ1-6; D is ambiguous. Germline lookup yields CDR1 MGHRA and CDR2 YSYEKL. The ends were cut back, 4 bases at V and 9 bases at J, with 13 bases in the middle. The CDR3 runs 14 residues. CDR3 sequence (DNA): TGCGCCAGCAGCCCGACAAGAGGGTCTTCACCCCTCCACTTT. It specifies CASSPTRGSSPLHF.

This chain joins TRBV5-1 and TRBJ1-1; 7 nucleotides align to TRBD1. Germline V gene lookup returns CDR1 SGHRS and CDR2 YFSETQ. The V gene end was trimmed by 9 bases and the J gene end by 3 bases; junction bases not matched to a gene: 5. CDR3 length: 12 residues. CDR3 coding DNA: TGCGCCACCAGGGGGGAAGACACTGAAGCTTTCTTT. Translating it yields CATRGEDTEAFF.

This chain uses TRBV21-1 with TRBJ2-7; TRBD2 was called by the table and not checked on the DNA. TRBV21-1 is reported as a pseudogene. This CDR3 region has 12 residues. This CDR3 is CASSKRCPEQYF. CDR3 coding DNA: TGTGCCAGCAGTAAGCGGTGTCCCGAGCAGTACTTC.

V gene TRBV24-1 combines with J gene TRBJ2-3; no firm D call. There are 14 residues in the CDR3. V was clipped by 3 bases and J by 4 bases, with 10 bases between them. Germline CDR1 and CDR2: KGHDR and SFDVKD. For the CDR3, the DNA is TGTGCCACCAGTGATGCCGGGTCCTCAGATACGCAGTATTTT. Residues: CATSDAGSSDTQYF.

The V call is TRBV6-6, the J call TRBJ2-4; tentatively, D is TRBD2 (5 bases). Per germline, CDR1 MNHNY and CDR2 SVGAGI (reference sequence). The CDR3 is made up of 13 amino acids. Trimming took 7 bases from V and 5 from J, leaving 12 bases between them. The CDR3 loop reads CASTPPGENIQYF. The CDR3 DNA reads as TGTGCCAGCACCCCGCCCGGGGAAAACATTCAGTACTTC.

For the CDR3, the DNA is TGTGCCACCAGCACTCCCACGGGGACGGTCCCCTACGAGCAGTACTTC. The encoded protein is CATSTPTGTVPYEQYF. The gene calls are TRBV15 and TRBJ2-7; D is possibly TRBD1 or TRBD2 (5 bases each). Germline assignment: CDR1 LNHNV and CDR2 YYDKDF (reference sequence). Between the trimmed V and J ends, which lost 4 bases and 2 bases, there was a span of 18 bases. CDR3 length: 16 amino acids.

V is TRBV28 and J is TRBJ2-7; no clear D. The CDR3 totals 13 residues. V was pared by 3 bases and J by 3 bases, with 9 bases between. Germline V gene data show CDR1 as MDHEN and CDR2 as SYDVKM. Written as DNA, the CDR3 is TGTGCCAGCAGTTTCAGAGAAAGCTACGAGCAGTACTTC. Residues: CASSFRESYEQYF.

The table lists this clone with a few counts. This chain joins TRBV29-1 and TRBJ1-2; D is unclear. The CDR3 length is 12 residues. Trimming took 5 bases from V and 4 from J, leaving 11 bases between them. Germline CDR1 and CDR2: SQVTM and ANQGSEA. DNA of the CDR3: TGCAGCGTTATTTTGGGCGTCTATGGCTACACCTTC. It codes for CSVILGVYGYTF.

The chain uses TRBV11-2 and TRBJ2-5; 9 bases fit TRBD1. Germline V gene lookup returns CDR1 SGHAT and CDR2 FQNNGV. With 5 bases clipped from V and 2 bases from J, the junction kept 9 bases outside the gene matches. The CDR3 is 16 residues long. The CDR3 here is CASSPQGATSQETQYF. The CDR3 region has the DNA TGTGCCAGCAGCCCACAGGGGGCGACCTCTCAAGAGACCCAGTACTTC.

The chain combines TRBV4-1 with TRBJ2-3, with no clear D. The CDR3 is made up of 16 amino acids. Trimming cost V 1 base and J 1 base, with 12 bases left between them. The germline gives CDR1 MGHRA, CDR2 YSYEKL. The CDR3 sequence is CASSQVPGRGTDTQYF. CDR3 coding DNA: TGCGCCAGCAGCCAAGTCCCCGGCCGAGGCACAGATACGCAGTATTTT.

The rearrangement links TRBV5-4 to TRBJ1-2; D uncertain. V lost 4 bases, J lost 3 bases, and 16 bases lay in between. CDR1 is SGHNT and CDR2 is YYREEE in the germline V gene (reference sequence). The CDR3 has 15 residues. In nucleotides, the CDR3 is TGTGCCAGCAGCGCACTCGGGATCCGGGACTATGGCTACACCTTC. It yields the protein CASSALGIRDYGYTF.

The chain combines TRBV7-2 with TRBJ2-5; 13 nucleotides line up with TRBD2. The CDR3 is made up of 16 amino acids. Unmatched junction bases numbered 8, after V lost 4 bases and J lost 6 bases. From germline, CDR1 is SGHTA and CDR2 FQGNSA. CDR3 amino acids: CASSSQGLAGRKTQYF. For the CDR3, the DNA is TGTGCCAGCAGCTCCCAGGGACTAGCGGGACGAAAGACCCAGTACTTC.

The J gene is TRBJ2-5, the V gene TRBV7-9, with TRBD2 matching over 9 bases. Germline values: CDR1 SEHNR, CDR2 FQNEAQ (reference sequence). The CDR3 is made up of 14 amino acids. Losses at the gene ends were 5 bases for V and 3 bases for J; bases not matched to a gene: 4. CDR3 nucleotides: TGTGCCAGCAGCCGATTAGCGGGGGAAGAGACCCAGTACTTC. Its protein is CASSRLAGEETQYF.

The rearrangement joins TRBV2 to TRBJ1-2, with a possible D match to TRBD1 (5 bases). V shed 6 bases and J shed 6 bases, with 20 bases lying between them. CDR3 size: 15 residues. CDR1 is SNHLY and CDR2 is FYNNEI in the germline V gene. The CDR3, as DNA: TGTGCCAGCAGCGCCTTGGACGGGGGGAGGGATGGCTACACCTTC. Its protein is CASSALDGGRDGYTF.

This clone was picked up one time. The chain is built from TRBV5-1 and TRBJ1-2, with 10 nucleotides matching TRBD1. This CDR3 comprises 14 residues. Germline loops: CDR1 SGHRS, CDR2 YFSETQ. The V segment lost 6 bases and the J segment 12 bases; nucleotides outside the gene matches: 14. The CDR3 reads CASKLGTGAFSHTF. In nucleotides, the CDR3 is TGCGCCAGCAAATTAGGGACAGGGGCTTTTTCTCACACCTTC.

The rearrangement joins TRBV3-1 (or the pseudogene TRBV3-2) to TRBJ2-1; TRBD1 matches 8 bases. Germline lookup yields CDR1 LGHDT and CDR2 YNNKEL (reference sequence). The trim removed 1 base at V and 9 bases at J, leaving 8 bases unmatched. There are 15 residues in the CDR3. This CDR3 is CASSQGTGWIGEQFF. In DNA, the CDR3 is TGTGCCAGCAGCCAAGGGACAGGGTGGATCGGTGAGCAGTTCTTC.

V gene TRBV27 combines with J gene TRBJ1-2; no reliable D call. Trimming removed 0 bases at V and 4 bases at J, with 6 bases between. The CDR3 length is 13 residues. CDR1 is MNHEY and CDR2 is SMNVEV in the germline V gene (reference sequence). The CDR3 DNA follows: TGTGCCAGCAGTTTATCAGGTTCCTATGGCTACACCTTC. The encoded protein is CASSLSGSYGYTF.

The chain carries TRBV7-2 and TRBJ2-5; TRBD2 matches 14 bases. This CDR3 has 16 residues. Germline V CDR1 and CDR2: SGHTA, FQGNSA. Germline trimming cut 4 bases from V and 6 bases from J; bases unmatched to any gene: 7. The CDR3 nucleotides read TGTGCCAGCAGCTCAGGGACTAGCGGGGGAAGGAAGACCCAGTACTTC. Translating gives CASSSGTSGGRKTQYF.